Below are 12 T cell receptor beta chains sequenced from a single sample in a study of CD8+ T cells in alopecia areata. Extracted from the samples, RNA was reverse transcribed into cDNA to serve as the sequencing template. Using immunoSEQ multiplex PCR, the repertoire was profiled, and TCRdb retains in-frame clones only, with some absent. Among 150,000 or so clones, roughly 58% were seen once, and the ten largest hold 16%. Treatment of the sample: oral pan-JAK inhibitor, 5-10 mg twice daily. The sequencing used CD4+ T cells sorted from blood, collected at approximately week 60, from a patient treated with tofacitinib. The receptors were sampled from a human donor with alopecia areata.

The gene calls are TRBV6-5 and TRBJ1-2; D gene ambiguous. Trimming pared 2 bases from V and 7 bases from J, leaving 11 bases between. This CDR3 comprises 13 residues. Germline CDR1 reads MNHEY; CDR2 reads SVGAGI. The CDR3 nucleotides are TGTGCCAGCAGTTACGGCTTCTCGGGTGGCTACACCTTC. Translating gives CASSYGFSGGYTF.

The chain is built from TRBV7-2 and TRBJ1-2, with a weak D call TRBD1 (5 bases). The V gene's germline CDR1 is SGHTA and CDR2 FQGNSA. This CDR3 has 11 residues. V was clipped by 7 bases and J by 2 bases, with 5 bases between them. For the CDR3, the DNA is TGTGCCAGCACAGGGAACTATGGCTACACCTTC. Translated: CASTGNYGYTF.

In its sample, this clone was seen a few times. This rearrangement joins TRBV9 to TRBJ2-2, with D hard to call. The CDR3 loop spans 12 amino acids. Germline values: CDR1 SGDLS, CDR2 YYNGEE. The germline V and J ends were trimmed by 4 bases and 6 bases, with 7 bases remaining between them. The chain's CDR3 is CASSLLPGELFF. The CDR3 region has the DNA TGTGCCAGCAGCCTACTCCCCGGGGAGCTGTTTTTT.

The chain recombines TRBV29-1 with TRBJ2-5, with 12 positions matching TRBD1. The germline V gene encodes CDR1 SQVTM and CDR2 ANQGSEA. The length of the CDR3 is 13 residues. V was pared by 7 bases and J by 5 bases, with 5 bases of the junction left unmatched. The chain's CDR3 is CSGGQGAIETQYF. The CDR3 DNA follows: TGCAGCGGGGGACAGGGGGCGATCGAGACCCAGTACTTC.

This clone has more than one count but fewer than ten. DNA of the CDR3: TGTGCCAGCATTAGGGGGGAGCCCACAGATACGCAGTATTTT. Protein: CASIRGEPTDTQYF. V usage is TRBV2 and J usage is TRBJ2-3; either TRBD1 or TRBD2 may fit D (6 bases each). Germline V gene data show CDR1 as SNHLY and CDR2 as FYNNEI. V was cut by 7 bases and J by 2 bases, with 13 bases left in between. The CDR3 spans 14 residues.

The chain couples TRBV4-2 to TRBJ2-2; D gene ambiguous. The CDR3 is made up of 15 amino acids. Trimming stripped 0 bases from V and 3 bases from J, with 8 bases between. Germline CDR1 reads LGHNA; CDR2 reads YNFKEQ. CDR3: CASSQDGLHTGELFF. The DNA for the CDR3 is TGTGCCAGCAGCCAAGATGGCCTCCACACCGGGGAGCTGTTTTTT.

This clone was counted only a few times. The chain uses TRBV5-1 and TRBJ1-2, with a weak D call TRBD1 (6 bases). V was clipped by 3 bases and J by 6 bases, with 9 bases between them. CDR1 SGHRS and CDR2 YFSETQ come from the germline V gene. The CDR3 spans 12 residues. The CDR3 is CASSYQGNGYTF. The CDR3 coding sequence is TGCGCCAGCAGCTACCAGGGGAATGGCTACACCTTC.

There are a few counts of this clone. The chain joins TRBV6-1 to TRBJ2-5; unclear D gene. Trimming removed 2 bases at V and 2 bases at J, with 6 bases between. Per germline, CDR1 MNHNS and CDR2 SASEGT. The CDR3 totals 13 residues. The CDR3 DNA sequence: TGTGCCAGCAGTGAACACCAACAAGAGACCCAGTACTTC. Translation: CASSEHQQETQYF.

The chain is built from TRBV5-6 and TRBJ2-3; D is unresolved. The germline V gene encodes CDR1 SGHDT and CDR2 YYEEEE. The CDR3 has 12 amino acids. Trimming shortened V by 4 bases and J by 2 bases, and 5 bases separated the two germline ends. The chain's CDR3 is CASSPDTDTQYF. The CDR3 nucleotides are TGTGCCAGCAGCCCCGACACAGATACGCAGTATTTT.

The chain uses TRBV27 and TRBJ1-6; D is uncertain. CDR1 is MNHEY, CDR2 SMNVEV, per germline (reference sequence). The CDR3 runs 14 residues. The ends were cut back, 5 bases at V and 7 bases at J, with 12 bases in the middle. The CDR3 DNA is TGTGCCAGCAGTATGCCGATGGGGAATTCACCCCTCCACTTT. It translates to CASSMPMGNSPLHF.

In its sample, this clone was seen once. The chain recombines TRBV30 with TRBJ2-5, with TRBD1 identical over 9 bases. CDR1 is GTSNPN, CDR2 SVGIG, per germline (reference sequence). The V and J ends lost 0 bases and 6 bases, in that order; junction bases with no gene match: 8. CDR3 length equals 15 residues. CDR3 region: CAWSVGTGNVKTQYF. In DNA, the CDR3 is TGTGCCTGGAGTGTCGGGACAGGGAATGTAAAGACCCAGTACTTC.

This clone was detected only once. This chain connects TRBV4-1 to TRBJ1-2, with TRBD1 as a possible D gene (6 bases). The CDR3 has 13 residues. V lost 4 bases and J lost 7, with 13 bases in between. CDR1 and CDR2 (germline): MGHRA, YSYEKL. The CDR3 DNA sequence: TGCGCCAGCAGCCCCTACGGGGGGCCTGGCTACACCTTC. Protein: CASSPYGGPGYTF.